The rows below give T cell receptor beta chains drawn from one sample of a study of blood T cell repertoires in COVID-19. Method: immunoSEQ multiplex PCR; TCRdb's copy keeps in-frame clones and lacks some. The table lists roughly 250,000 clones, about 89% of them singletons. The sample was peripheral blood. These receptors were collected from a young man with acute or convalescent COVID-19. The CDR3 runs from the conserved cysteine through the conserved F or W. D genes are given only for firm matches. Rows may omit the clone size; those that give it use once, few, many or a size class.

TRBJ2-7 TRBV23-1 NA NA CASSLLWAFGSYEQYF TGCGCCAGCAGTCTTCTTTGGGCGTTTGGCTCCTACGAGCAGTACTTC
TRBJ1-5 TRBV10-3 NA NA CAISEGVRNQPQHF TGTGCCATCAGTGAAGGGGTCCGCAATCAGCCCCAGCATTTT
TRBJ2-3 TRBV7-9 NA TRBD2 CASSFASGNTDTQYF TGTGCCAGCAGCTTTGCTAGCGGGAACACAGATACGCAGTATTTT
TRBJ2-1 TRBV6-5 NA NA CASSYSGGPGGQFF TGTGCCAGCAGTTACTCCGGGGGCCCGGGGGGGCAGTTCTTC
TRBJ2-1 TRBV3-1/TRBV3-2 once NA CASSQQQGASEQFF TGTGCCAGCAGCCAGCAACAGGGAGCGAGTGAGCAGTTCTTC
TRBJ2-2 TRBV24-1 NA TRBD1 CATRGQENTGELFF TGTGCCACTAGGGGGCAGGAGAACACCGGGGAGCTGTTTTTT
TRBJ1-5 TRBV2 once NA CASSVERVGQPQHF TGTGCCAGCAGTGTCGAGAGGGTCGGTCAGCCCCAGCATTTT
TRBJ2-7 TRBV10-3 NA NA CAISESRDYEQYF TGTGCCATCAGTGAGTCGCGGGATTACGAGCAGTACTTC
TRBJ2-1 TRBV28 once TRBD1 CATSRDSVGNEQFF TGTGCCACCAGCCGGGACAGTGTGGGGAATGAGCAGTTCTTC
TRBJ2-1 TRBV5-6 NA TRBD1 CASSYPGQRQFF TGTGCCAGCAGCTACCCGGGACAGAGACAGTTCTTC
TRBJ1-1 TRBV27 NA NA CASSLDQAGGTEAFF TGTGCCAGCAGTTTAGATCAGGCGGGTGGGACTGAAGCTTTCTTT
TRBJ2-5 TRBV3-1/TRBV3-2 NA NA CASSHTLGPETQYF TGTGCCAGCAGCCATACACTAGGCCCAGAGACCCAGTACTTC
TRBJ2-6 TRBV6-5 NA NA CASSLSGANVLTF TGTGCCAGCAGCCTCTCTGGGGCCAACGTCCTGACTTTC
TRBJ1-6 TRBV10-2 NA NA CASMTNNSPLHF TGCGCCAGCATGACTAATAATTCACCCCTCCACTTT
TRBJ2-4 TRBV10-3 NA NA CAISNRGGENIQYF TGTGCCATCAGCAACAGGGGAGGCGAAAACATTCAGTACTTC
TRBJ2-2 TRBV19 NA TRBD1 CASTLFYRGTGELFF TGTGCCAGTACCTTGTTTTACAGGGGCACCGGGGAGCTGTTTTTT
TRBJ1-2 TRBV28 many NA CASSLPRVGYGYTF TGTGCCAGCAGCCTCCCCAGGGTCGGGTATGGCTACACCTTC
TRBJ2-1 TRBV4-2 NA TRBD2 CASSREAGGDYNEQFF TGTGCCAGCAGCCGAGAAGCGGGAGGGGACTACAATGAGCAGTTCTTC
TRBJ1-1 TRBV5-1 NA NA CASSLAGVHTEAFF TGCGCCAGCAGCTTGGCGGGTGTCCACACTGAAGCTTTCTTT
TRBJ2-3 TRBV28 NA TRBD2 CASRTLAEAQYF TGTGCCAGCAGAACACTAGCGGAGGCGCAGTATTTT
TRBJ1-1 TRBV2 NA NA CAYRKDVGYTEAFF TGTGCCTACAGGAAGGACGTGGGGTACACTGAAGCTTTCTTT
TRBJ2-7 TRBV28 once NA CATRRGPSYEQYF TGTGCCACCCGGCGGGGGCCGTCCTACGAGCAGTACTTC